The following is a T cell receptor beta chain sequence with its context. The antigen is unknown. The assay was immunoSEQ multiplex PCR, and TCRdb's table has in-frame clones only and misses some. The table includes 30,000 to 40,000 clones, over 75% detected once. The data were obtained in a study of lymphopenia after photon versus proton radiotherapy. Regarding the study as a whole: Post-nadir diversity loss with photons came from oligoclonal expansion, particularly CD8+ Temra cells.

This CDR3 is built from 12 residues. CDR1 and CDR2 from the germline V gene are MDHEN and SYDVKM. Deletions cut 1 base from V and 13 bases from J, with 11 bases between. The chain joins TRBV28 to TRBJ2-1, with D tentatively TRBD1 (7 bases). The material sequenced was peripheral blood, taken from a patient treated with proton-based radiotherapy. The TCR sequence derives from a woman between 65 and 79 years old with pancreatic cancer. The CDR3 coding sequence is TGTGCCAGCAGTTTATTGCAGGGGGGTCAGTTCTTC. It yields the protein CASSLLQGGQFF.